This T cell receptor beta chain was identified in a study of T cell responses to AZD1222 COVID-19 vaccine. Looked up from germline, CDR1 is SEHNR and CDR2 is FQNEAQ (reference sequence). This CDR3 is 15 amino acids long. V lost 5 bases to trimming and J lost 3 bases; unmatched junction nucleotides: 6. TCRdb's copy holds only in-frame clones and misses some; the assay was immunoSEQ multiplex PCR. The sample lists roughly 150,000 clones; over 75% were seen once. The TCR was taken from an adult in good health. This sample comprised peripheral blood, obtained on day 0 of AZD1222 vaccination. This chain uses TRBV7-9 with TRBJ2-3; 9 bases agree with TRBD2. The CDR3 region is CASSPSGTRTDTQYF. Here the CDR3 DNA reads TGTGCCAGCAGCCCTAGCGGGACGAGGACAGATACGCAGTATTTT. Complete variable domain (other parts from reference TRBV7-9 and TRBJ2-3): DTGVSQNPRHKITKRGQNVTFRCDPISEHNRLYWYRQTLGQGPEFLTYFQNEAQLEKSRLLSDRFSAERPKGSFSTLEIQRTEQGDSAMYLCASSPSGTRTDTQYFGPGTRLTVL.